This T cell receptor (beta chain) is drawn from a study of cytomegalovirus exposure and HLA in healthy donors. Separation from the approximately 720-subject first cohort characterized the roughly 120-subject validation cohort, to which the donors belonged. TCRdb keeps only in-frame clones here, not all; method: immunoSEQ multiplex PCR. The sample shows fewer than 200,000 clones, less than 95% of them seen only once. Notes on this clone: What it binds is not known.

Broader study findings: Rarity marked most TCR sequences, yet some public TCRs occurred in many donors.

With V trimmed by 7 bases and J by 0 bases, 9 bases remained unmatched. CDR3 length: 19 residues. Germline CDR1 is SGHTA and CDR2 is FQGNSA. The sequence was obtained from a woman aged 18 to 35 in good health and CMV-seropositive. The J gene is TRBJ2-2, the V gene TRBV7-2; 15 bases agree with TRBD2. Sequenced material: PBMCs. The CDR3 coding sequence is TGTGCCAGCAACCCCCCGGGACTAGCGGGAGGAACGAACACCGGGGAGCTGTTTTTT. Residues: CASNPPGLAGGTNTGELFF. Using reference TRBV7-2 and TRBJ2-2 for the parts outside the CDR3, the full variable domain is GAGVSQSPSNKVTEKGKDVELRCDPISGHTALYWYRQSLGQGLEFLIYFQGNSAPDKSGLPSDRFSAERTGGSVSTLTIQRTQQEDSAVYLCASNPPGLAGGTNTGELFFGEGSRLTVL.